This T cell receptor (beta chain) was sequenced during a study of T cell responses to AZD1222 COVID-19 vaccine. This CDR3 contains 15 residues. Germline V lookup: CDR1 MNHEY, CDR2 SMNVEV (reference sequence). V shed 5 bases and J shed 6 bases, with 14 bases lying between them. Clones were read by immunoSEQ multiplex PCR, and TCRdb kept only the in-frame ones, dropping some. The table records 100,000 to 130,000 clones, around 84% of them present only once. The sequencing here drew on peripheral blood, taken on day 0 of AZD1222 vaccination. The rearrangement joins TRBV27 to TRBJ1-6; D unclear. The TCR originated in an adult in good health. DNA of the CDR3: TGTGCCAGCAGTCTTCTGTCCGAAACTAATTCACCCCTCCACTTT. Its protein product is CASSLLSETNSPLHF.